These 26 T cell receptor beta chains share one sample of origin, sequenced in a study of T cell repertoires in cytomegalovirus infection. Antigens of these TCRs are unknown. TCRdb reprocessed the reads with MiXCR, giving one entry per CDR3 protein. Counted here are 700,000 to 950,000 distinct CDR3 sequences, over 25% occurring once; the ten biggest clones make up 9.5% to 15%. The sample in question was cultured CD8+ T cells from PBMCs, obtained from culture after CMV antigen stimulation. These receptors all stem from a human donor in good health (CMV status not recorded). Some clones in this sample may be carry-over from other donors' samples.

This clonotype came up a few times. This chain uses TRBV2 with TRBJ2-3; D tentatively fits TRBD1 or TRBD2 (5 bases each). This CDR3 contains 17 residues. Trimming cost V 2 bases and J 0 bases, with 15 bases left between them. The germline CDR1 and CDR2 sequences are SNHLY and FYNNEI. Written as DNA, the CDR3 is TGTGCCAGCAGTGAACGGTCCATCCGGGACAGCACAGATACGCAGTATTTT. This encodes CASSERSIRDSTDTQYF.

This clonotype came up a few times. The V and J genes are TRBV5-4 and TRBJ1-6; TRBD1 agrees at 9 bases. The CDR3 is 15 amino acids. Trimming took 4 bases from V and 9 from J; bases not matched to a gene: 8. Germline-derived CDR1 and CDR2 are SGHNT and YYREEE (reference sequence). The CDR3 DNA sequence: TGTGCCAGCAGCGTACAGGGGGCTCTGGGTTCACCCCTCCACTTT. Encoded protein: CASSVQGALGSPLHF. The variable domain in full, completed from reference TRBV5-4 and TRBJ1-6, reads ETGVTQSPTHLIKTRGQQVTLRCSSQSGHNTVSWYQQALGQGPQFIFQYYREEENGRGNFPPRFSGLQFPNYSSELNVNALELDDSALYLCASSVQGALGSPLHFGNGTRLTVT.

This clonotype has more than one count but fewer than ten. CDR3 loop: CASSSYEWGVETQYF. CDR3 DNA: TGCGCCAGCAGCTCCTACGAGTGGGGCGTGGAGACCCAGTACTTC. The chain employs TRBV5-1 and TRBJ2-5, with D perhaps matching TRBD1 (5 bases). V was cut by 3 bases and J by 5 bases, with 17 bases left in between. There are 15 residues in the CDR3. The germline gives CDR1 SGHRS, CDR2 YFSETQ.

The rearrangement uses TRBV12-3 or TRBV12-4 and TRBJ1-2, with D maybe TRBD1 (5 bases). The CDR3 runs 15 residues. With 6 bases removed from V and 4 bases from J, the gap between germline ends came to 18 bases. As DNA, the CDR3 is TGTGCCAGCAGCCCAAGCAGGGCTCCACTCTATGGCTACACCTTC. The encoded protein is CASSPSRAPLYGYTF.

This clonotype was seen a few times. This chain joins TRBV27 and TRBJ1-4, with 9 positions matching TRBD1. CDR3 length: 21 amino acids. Germline-derived CDR1 and CDR2 are MNHEY and SMNVEV (reference sequence). The V and J ends lost 9 bases and 0 bases, in that order; junction bases with no gene match: 23. Written as DNA, the CDR3 is TGTGCCAGTGAATCCGTGTTATACCGGGACAGGGCATCTTCAACTAATGAAAAACTGTTTTTT. Protein sequence: CASESVLYRDRASSTNEKLFF.

The rearrangement joins TRBV6-1 to TRBJ1-1; D not certain. Germline V gene lookup returns CDR1 MNHNS and CDR2 SASEGT. Trimming took off 5 bases at V and 0 bases at J, with 13 bases between the two ends. The CDR3 covers 15 residues. CDR3 coding DNA: TGTGCCAGCAGTTACGGGGAGGACCTGAACACTGAAGCTTTCTTT. Translating it yields CASSYGEDLNTEAFF.

This clonotype was seen many times. The CDR3 DNA sequence: TGTGCCAGCAGCTTATTTCGGCCAAGATATAAGAACAACAATGAGCAGTTCTTC. It encodes CASSLFRPRYKNNNEQFF. The gene calls are TRBV7-2 and TRBJ2-1; D uncertain. The CDR3 runs to 18 residues. Germline CDR1 is SGHTA and CDR2 is FQGNSA. Deletions cut 2 bases from V and 5 bases from J, with 22 bases between.

The rearrangement uses TRBV25-1 and TRBJ1-2; 7 bases align to TRBD1. The CDR3 sequence is 17 residues long. CDR1 is MGHDK, CDR2 SYGVNS, per germline. The V segment lost 3 bases and the J segment 4 bases; nucleotides outside the gene matches: 14. The CDR3 DNA is TGTGCCAGCAGTGATACACTCCGGGACAGCCGACCCTATGGCTACACCTTC. Its protein is CASSDTLRDSRPYGYTF.

V is TRBV13 and J is TRBJ2-7; tentatively, D is TRBD2 (6 bases). From germline, CDR1 is PRHDT and CDR2 FYEKMQ (reference sequence). V was cut by 3 bases and J by 2 bases, with 11 bases left in between. This CDR3 spans 14 amino acids. CDR3 DNA: TGTGCCAGCAGCTTTCGGGGGTTTACCTACGAGCAGTACGTC. Encoded protein: CASSFRGFTYEQYV.

V usage is TRBV7-8 and J usage is TRBJ1-2, with TRBD1 identical over 7 bases. Germline V gene lookup returns CDR1 SGHVS and CDR2 FQNEAQ. The CDR3 runs 15 residues. V shed 5 bases and J 1 base; nucleotides not matched to a gene: 7. CDR3 nucleotides: TGTGCCAGCAGCCCTCTTACAGGGGTTAACTATGGCTACACCTTC. It is translated as CASSPLTGVNYGYTF.

The J gene is TRBJ2-1, the V gene TRBV7-6; TRBD1 is a possible D gene (6 bases). CDR3 length: 15 residues. The germline V gene has CDR1 SGHVS and CDR2 FNYEAQ. V gave up 3 bases and J gave up 6 bases, with 15 bases separating them. The CDR3 DNA reads TGTGCCAGCAGCTTCTCGAGAGGGGGATTCAATGAGCAGTTCTTC. Amino acid sequence: CASSFSRGGFNEQFF. The full variable domain, with the rest looked up from reference TRBV7-6 and TRBJ2-1, is GAGVSQSPRYKVTKRGQDVALRCDPISGHVSLYWYRQALGQGPEFLTYFNYEAQQDKSGLPNDRFSAERPEGSISTLTIQRTEQRDSAMYRCASSFSRGGFNEQFFGPGTRLTVL.

This clonotype was counted a few times. The rearrangement joins TRBV6-5 to TRBJ2-3, with D hard to call. V was shortened by 2 bases and J by 1 base, with 16 bases between the two germline ends. Germline V gene sequence: CDR1 MNHEY, CDR2 SVGAGI. The CDR3 sequence is 17 residues long. CDR3 protein: CASSYRASWGGTDTQYF. CDR3 in DNA: TGTGCCAGCAGTTACCGGGCCTCATGGGGTGGCACAGATACGCAGTATTTT.

This clonotype appeared a few times. V gene TRBV7-9 combines with J gene TRBJ2-1, with 12 bases matching TRBD2. This CDR3 comprises 19 residues. V shed 4 bases, J shed 0 bases, and the junction held 10 bases outside the gene matches. The germline gives CDR1 SEHNR, CDR2 FQNEAQ (reference sequence). CDR3 amino acids: CASSSLAGGPESSYNEQFF. In DNA, the CDR3 is TGTGCCAGCAGCTCACTAGCGGGGGGACCAGAGAGCTCCTACAATGAGCAGTTCTTC.

The V gene is TRBV10-3, the J gene TRBJ2-1; TRBD2 agrees at 7 bases. V lost 3 bases and J lost 4; bases outside the gene matches: 6. Germline V gene lookup returns CDR1 ENHRY and CDR2 SYGVKD. This CDR3 region has 15 residues. The CDR3 loop is CAISDMAGEYNEQFF. Here the CDR3 DNA reads TGTGCCATCAGTGACATGGCGGGGGAGTACAATGAGCAGTTCTTC.

The J gene is TRBJ2-5, the V gene TRBV9; 7 bases fit TRBD1. CDR1 and CDR2 (germline): SGDLS, YYNGEE. The CDR3 sequence is 15 residues long. The V and J ends lost 3 bases and 7 bases, in that order; junction bases with no gene match: 12. CDR3 loop: CASSARDSPSRTQYF. CDR3 in DNA: TGTGCCAGCAGCGCCCGGGACAGTCCCTCCAGGACCCAGTACTTC.

The rearrangement joins TRBV19 to TRBJ2-2; no clear D gene. Germline CDR1 and CDR2: LNHDA and SQIVND (reference sequence). CDR3 size: 14 residues. V was pared by 1 base and J by 1 base, with 4 bases between. The CDR3 loop reads CASSIVGNTGELFF. DNA of the CDR3: TGTGCCAGTAGTATAGTGGGGAACACCGGGGAGCTGTTTTTT.

The chain couples TRBV12-3 or TRBV12-4 to TRBJ1-5, with D perhaps matching TRBD1 (6 bases). V lost 6 bases and J lost 4, with 13 bases in between. The CDR3 consists of 14 residues. CDR3 sequence (DNA): TGTGCCAGCAGGGCGGAAGACAGGAATCAGCCCCAGCATTTT. It specifies CASRAEDRNQPQHF.

This clonotype came up a few times. The V gene is TRBV12-5, the J gene TRBJ1-2; D uncertain. V shed 1 base and J shed 5 bases, with 5 bases lying between them. Per germline, CDR1 LGHNT and CDR2 FRNRAP. The length of the CDR3 is 12 residues. The CDR3 loop reads CASGLEVYGYTF. CDR3 sequence (DNA): TGTGCTAGTGGTTTGGAGGTATATGGCTACACCTTC. Full variable domain (missing parts from reference TRBV12-5 and TRBJ1-2): DARVTQTPRHKVTEMGQEVTMRCQPILGHNTVFWYRQTMMQGLELLAYFRNRAPLDDSGMPKDRFSAEMPDATLATLKIQPSEPRDSAVYFCASGLEVYGYTFGSGTRLTVV.

This clonotype occurred a few times. The rearrangement links TRBV7-9 to TRBJ2-5; D is possibly TRBD1 or TRBD2 (5 bases each). CDR1 is SEHNR, CDR2 FQNEAQ, per germline (reference sequence). The germline V and J ends were trimmed by 6 bases and 1 base, with 9 bases remaining between them. The CDR3 runs to 13 residues. DNA of the CDR3: TGTGCCAGCAGGTTGGGACGCCAAGAGACCCAGTACTTC. This codes for CASRLGRQETQYF.

The chain recombines TRBV9 with TRBJ2-6; 9 bases are a match to TRBD1. There are 19 residues in the CDR3. Germline CDR1 and CDR2: SGDLS and YYNGEE. J was trimmed by 0 bases and V by 0 bases; bases with no gene match: 7. DNA of the CDR3: TGTGCCAGCAGCGTAGCCCGACAGGGGGAAAGCTCTGGGGCCAACGTCCTGACTTTC. Its translation is CASSVARQGESSGANVLTF. Supplemented by reference TRBV9 and TRBJ2-6, the full variable domain reads DSGVTQTPKHLITATGQRVTLRCSPRSGDLSVYWYQQSLDQGLQFLIQYYNGEERAKGNILERFSAQQFPDLHSELNLSSLELGDSALYFCASSVARQGESSGANVLTFGAGSRLTVL.

This chain links TRBV10-3 with TRBJ1-1, with 8 bases lining up with TRBD1. V shed 6 bases, J shed 5 bases, and the junction held 8 bases outside the gene matches. Germline assignment: CDR1 ENHRY and CDR2 SYGVKD. The CDR3 is 14 amino acids. CDR3 in DNA: TGTGCCATCAGCCAGACAGGGGTCGAAACTGAAGCTTTCTTT. This translates into CAISQTGVETEAFF.

Of note for this clonotype: At one end the junction does not follow the germline gene, possibly because of a read error. The gene calls are TRBV27 and TRBJ2-1; D is unresolved. The V gene's germline CDR1 is MNHEY and CDR2 SMNVEV (reference sequence). This CDR3 has 13 amino acids. The CDR3 is CPSSLGPHNEQFF. CDR3 in DNA: TGTCCCAGCAGTTTAGGGCCACACAATGAGCAGTTCTTC.

CDR3 sequence (DNA): TGTGCCAGCAGTTTTTCTATCTATGCCGAGCAGTACGTC. It encodes CASSFSIYAEQYV. The V call is TRBV27, the J call TRBJ2-7; D unclear. The V end lost 3 bases, the J end lost 6 bases, and 12 bases lay between the germline ends. CDR3 length: 13 amino acids. From germline, CDR1 is MNHEY and CDR2 SMNVEV (reference sequence).

This chain links TRBV14 with TRBJ2-1; 8 bases are a match to TRBD2. The V segment lost 2 bases and the J segment 10 bases; nucleotides outside the gene matches: 10. The CDR3 runs to 15 residues. The V gene's germline CDR1 is SGHDN and CDR2 FVKESK. CDR3 sequence: CASSQTSGRLGEQFF. The CDR3 coding sequence is TGTGCCAGCAGCCAAACTAGCGGCCGATTAGGGGAGCAGTTCTTC.

This clonotype was recorded at least ten times. The V call is TRBV6-6, the J call TRBJ2-1, with a tentative D call TRBD1 (6 bases). Germline values: CDR1 MNHNY, CDR2 SVGAGI (reference sequence). The CDR3 contains 15 residues. The V end lost 2 bases, the J end lost 4 bases, and 12 bases lay between the germline ends. The CDR3 nucleotides read TGTGCCAGCAGTTACAGGACAGAACCGTACAATGAGCAGTTCTTC. This gives the protein CASSYRTEPYNEQFF.

The V gene is TRBV27, the J gene TRBJ2-5; 7 bases are shared with TRBD2. This CDR3 has 15 amino acids. Germline trimming cut 5 bases from V and 1 base from J; bases unmatched to any gene: 7. CDR1 and CDR2 from the germline V gene are MNHEY and SMNVEV (reference sequence). The CDR3 sequence is CASSLREGIQETQYF. The CDR3 DNA sequence: TGTGCCAGCAGTCTAAGGGAGGGGATCCAAGAGACCCAGTACTTC.